The subject of this entry is one TCR beta chain. This sample is drawn from a study of identical twins. This CDR3 has 13 residues. V dropped 8 bases and J dropped 1 base, with 9 bases sitting between them. TCRdb fed the 5' RACE reads into MiXCR, producing one record per CDR3 protein. The sample carries just over 450,000 distinct CDR3 sequences, 13% to 15% recorded once. This sample also appeared in a second study, on yellow fever vaccine responses in identical twins.

This chain joins TRBV12-3 or TRBV12-4 and TRBJ1-5; no clear D gene. The specimen sequenced was CD4+ T cells sorted from blood. This clonotype was sampled from a woman aged 18-35 years in good health. As DNA, the CDR3 is TGTGCCAGCCGCGAGAGCAGCAATCAGCCCCAGCATTTT. It specifies CASRESSNQPQHF.